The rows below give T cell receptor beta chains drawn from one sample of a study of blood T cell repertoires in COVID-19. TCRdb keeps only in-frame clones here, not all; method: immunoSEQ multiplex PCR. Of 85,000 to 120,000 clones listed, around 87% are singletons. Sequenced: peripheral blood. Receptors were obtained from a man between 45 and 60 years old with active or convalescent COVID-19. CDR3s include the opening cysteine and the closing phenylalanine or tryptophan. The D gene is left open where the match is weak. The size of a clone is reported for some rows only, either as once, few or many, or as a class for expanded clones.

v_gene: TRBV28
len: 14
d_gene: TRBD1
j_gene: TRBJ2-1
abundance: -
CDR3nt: TGTGCCAGCGGCGCAGGGGGCCCGCGGGATGAGCAGTTCTTC
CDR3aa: CASGAGGPRDEQFF

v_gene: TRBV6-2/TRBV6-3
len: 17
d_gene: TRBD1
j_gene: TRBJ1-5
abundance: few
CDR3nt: TGTGCCAGCAGTTATGATACGGGACAGGGGATTGATCAGCCCCAGCATTTT
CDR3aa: CASSYDTGQGIDQPQHF

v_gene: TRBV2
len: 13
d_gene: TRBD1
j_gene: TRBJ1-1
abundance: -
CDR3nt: TGTGCCAGCAGTCCCGGGACAGGGGGCGAAGCTTTCTTT
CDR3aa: CASSPGTGGEAFF

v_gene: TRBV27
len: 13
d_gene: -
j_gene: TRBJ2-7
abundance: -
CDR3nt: TGTGCCAGCAGTTCGTCCCAGGATTACGAGCAGTACTTC
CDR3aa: CASSSSQDYEQYF

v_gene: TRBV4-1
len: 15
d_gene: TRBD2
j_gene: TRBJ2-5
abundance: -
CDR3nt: TGCGCCAGCAGCCAAGAGGGTAGCGGGGGGGGGAACCAGTACTTC
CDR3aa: CASSQEGSGGGNQYF

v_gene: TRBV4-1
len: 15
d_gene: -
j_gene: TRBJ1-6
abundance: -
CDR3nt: TGCGCCAGCAGCCAAGCGAGGGACTATGGTTCACCCCTCCACTTT
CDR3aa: CASSQARDYGSPLHF

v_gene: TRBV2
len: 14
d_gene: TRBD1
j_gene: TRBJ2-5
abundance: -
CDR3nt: TGTGCCAGCAAACCGACAGGGAACCAAGAGACCCAGTACTTC
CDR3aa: CASKPTGNQETQYF

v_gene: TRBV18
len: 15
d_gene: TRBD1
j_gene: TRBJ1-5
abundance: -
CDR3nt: TGTGCCAGCTCATTGCGACAGGGGGCCGGTCAGCCCCAGCATTTT
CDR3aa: CASSLRQGAGQPQHF

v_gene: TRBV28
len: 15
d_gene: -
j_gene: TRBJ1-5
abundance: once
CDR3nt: TGTGCCAGCAGTTTACCGACAGGCAGCAATCAGCCCCAGCATTTT
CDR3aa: CASSLPTGSNQPQHF

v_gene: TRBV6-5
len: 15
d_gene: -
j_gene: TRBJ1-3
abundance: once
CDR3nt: TGTGCCAGCAGTTACGGACGGGACTCTGGAAACACCATATATTTT
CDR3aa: CASSYGRDSGNTIYF

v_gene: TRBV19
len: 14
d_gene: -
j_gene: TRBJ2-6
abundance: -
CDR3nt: TGTGCCAGTGAGGACGGGGCTGGGGCCAACGTCCTGACTTTC
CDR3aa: CASEDGAGANVLTF

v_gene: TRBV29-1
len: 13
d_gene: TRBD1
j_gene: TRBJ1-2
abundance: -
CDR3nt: TGCAGCGGCCTGGGACAGGGGGACTATGGCTACACCTTC
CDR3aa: CSGLGQGDYGYTF

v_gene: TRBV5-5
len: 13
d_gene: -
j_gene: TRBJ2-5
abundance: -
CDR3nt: TGTGCCAGCAGCGGGGACAACCAAGAGACCCAGTACTTC
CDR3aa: CASSGDNQETQYF

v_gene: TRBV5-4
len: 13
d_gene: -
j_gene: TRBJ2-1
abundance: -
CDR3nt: TGTGCCAGCAGCTTAACTGACAGCAATGAGCAGTTCTTC
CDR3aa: CASSLTDSNEQFF

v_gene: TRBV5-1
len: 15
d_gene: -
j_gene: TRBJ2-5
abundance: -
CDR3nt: TGCGCCAGCAGCTTGGAACCAGGAATTCAAGAGACCCAGTACTTC
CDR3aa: CASSLEPGIQETQYF

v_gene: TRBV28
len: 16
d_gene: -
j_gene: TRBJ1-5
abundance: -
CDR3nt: TGTGCCAGCAGTTTATTTCGACAGTCGGGCAATCAGCCCCAGCATTTT
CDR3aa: CASSLFRQSGNQPQHF

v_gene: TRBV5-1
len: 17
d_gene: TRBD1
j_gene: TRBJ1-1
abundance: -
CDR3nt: TGCGCCAGCACAGGGGGTGCCCTTTCTCAGGGGGGCACTGAAGCTTTCTTT
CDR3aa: CASTGGALSQGGTEAFF

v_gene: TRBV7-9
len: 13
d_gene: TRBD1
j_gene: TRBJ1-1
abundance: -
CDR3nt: TGTGCCAGCACGACAGGGATGAACACTGAAGCTTTCTTT
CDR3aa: CASTTGMNTEAFF

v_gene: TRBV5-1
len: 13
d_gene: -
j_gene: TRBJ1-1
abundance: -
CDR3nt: TGCGCCAGCAGCTTGCAGGGGAACACTGAAGCTTTCTTT
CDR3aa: CASSLQGNTEAFF

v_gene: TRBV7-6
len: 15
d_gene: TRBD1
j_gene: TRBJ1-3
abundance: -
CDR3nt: TGTGCCAGCAGCTTGGGACAGAAAATTAGAAACACCATATATTTT
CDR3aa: CASSLGQKIRNTIYF